These 8 T cell receptor beta chains were all obtained from the same sample, sequenced in a study of T cells after yellow fever vaccination. TCRdb analysed the 5' RACE reads with MiXCR anew, one entry per CDR3 protein. The sample includes about 320,000 distinct CDR3 sequences, about 11% of them seen just once. Material: CD4+ T cells sorted from PBMCs, obtained 45 days after the yellow fever booster vaccination. The receptor set was obtained from a man aged 18 to 30 who received the YFV17D yellow fever vaccine.

This clonotype was observed a few times. The CDR3 here is CASRDWNSNQPQHF. The CDR3 DNA reads TGTGCCAGCAGGGATTGGAATAGCAATCAGCCCCAGCATTTT. This rearrangement joins TRBV2 to TRBJ1-5; D remains unclear. Germline V CDR1 and CDR2: SNHLY, FYNNEI. This CDR3 contains 14 residues. The ends were cut back, 6 bases at V and 0 bases at J, with 9 bases in the middle.

V usage is TRBV20-1 and J usage is TRBJ2-5; D possibly matches TRBD1 or TRBD2 (6 bases each). V was shortened by 8 bases and J by 7 bases, with 23 bases between the two germline ends. Germline V gene sequence: CDR1 DFQATT, CDR2 SNEGSKA (reference sequence). CDR3 size: 14 residues. As DNA, the CDR3 is TGCAGTATTCCGCGGCGGACGGGGGCAGGGACCCAGTACTTC. It encodes CSIPRRTGAGTQYF.

This chain uses TRBV2 with TRBJ2-7; 7 bases are a match to TRBD2. The CDR3 totals 15 residues. Germline trimming cut 7 bases from V and 0 bases from J; bases unmatched to any gene: 9. Germline CDR1 reads SNHLY; CDR2 reads FYNNEI. CDR3 coding DNA: TGTGCCAGCAAAAACCGCGGGGGATACTCCTACGAGCAGTACGTC. As protein: CASKNRGGYSYEQYV.

Ten or more counts support this clonotype. The chain couples TRBV4-1 to TRBJ1-1; no clear D. V shed 4 bases and J shed 3 bases, with 15 bases lying between them. This CDR3 contains 15 residues. CDR1 is MGHRA and CDR2 is YSYEKL in the germline V gene. CDR3 protein: CASSPLLGIDTEAFF. The CDR3 DNA sequence: TGCGCCAGCAGCCCGCTCTTGGGTATTGACACTGAAGCTTTCTTT.

This chain connects TRBV6-6 to TRBJ1-5, with a weak D call TRBD1 (5 bases). The CDR3 covers 13 residues. Germline-derived CDR1 and CDR2 are MNHNY and SVGAGI (reference sequence). With 6 bases removed from V and 9 bases from J, the gap between germline ends came to 15 bases. CDR3 DNA: TGTGCCAGCAGGGGGGATTGGATGGGGCCCCAGCATTTT. Translating it yields CASRGDWMGPQHF.

This clonotype was counted only a few times. CDR3 nucleotides: TGTGCCAGCAGCGTGGACAGGGGGGCCTACGAGCAGTACTTC. The encoded protein is CASSVDRGAYEQYF. The chain uses TRBV5-4 and TRBJ2-7, with 10 bases that match TRBD1. The CDR3 totals 14 residues. J lost 2 bases, V lost 4 bases, and 3 bases had no gene match. Germline CDR1 and CDR2: SGHNT and YYREEE (reference sequence).

This clonotype has a handful of counts. The V gene is TRBV5-4, the J gene TRBJ2-5; 7 bases match TRBD1. Germline-derived CDR1 and CDR2 are SGHNT and YYREEE (reference sequence). CDR3 length equals 14 residues. Germline trimming cut 2 bases from V and 1 base from J; bases unmatched to any gene: 2. The DNA of the CDR3 is TGTGCCAGCAGCTTCCAGGGGGTCCAAGAGACCCAGTACTTC. Translation: CASSFQGVQETQYF.

CDR3 sequence reads: CASSLVIMETQYF. In DNA, the CDR3 is TGTGCCAGCAGTTTAGTGATAATGGAGACCCAGTACTTC. The chain carries TRBV12-3 or TRBV12-4 and TRBJ2-5; D unclear. The CDR3 sequence is 13 residues long. The V and J ends lost 1 base and 5 bases respectively, with 8 bases between them.